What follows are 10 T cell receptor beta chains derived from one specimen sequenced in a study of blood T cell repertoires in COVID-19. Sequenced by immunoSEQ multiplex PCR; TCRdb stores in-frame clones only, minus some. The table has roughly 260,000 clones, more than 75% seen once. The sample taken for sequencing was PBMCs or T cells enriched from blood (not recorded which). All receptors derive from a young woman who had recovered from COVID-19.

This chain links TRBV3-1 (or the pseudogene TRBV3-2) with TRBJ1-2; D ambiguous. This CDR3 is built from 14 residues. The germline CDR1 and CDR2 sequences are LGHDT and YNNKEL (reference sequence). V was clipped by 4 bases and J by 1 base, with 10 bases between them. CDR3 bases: TGTGCCAGCAGCCTGCGGGCTTTTAACTATGGCTACACCTTC. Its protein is CASSLRAFNYGYTF.

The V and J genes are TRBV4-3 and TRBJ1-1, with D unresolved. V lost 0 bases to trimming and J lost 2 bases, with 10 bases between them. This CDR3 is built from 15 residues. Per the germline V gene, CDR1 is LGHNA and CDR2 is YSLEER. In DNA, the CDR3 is TGCGCCAGCAGCCAAGATCGGGGAATAAACACTGAAGCTTTCTTT. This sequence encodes CASSQDRGINTEAFF.

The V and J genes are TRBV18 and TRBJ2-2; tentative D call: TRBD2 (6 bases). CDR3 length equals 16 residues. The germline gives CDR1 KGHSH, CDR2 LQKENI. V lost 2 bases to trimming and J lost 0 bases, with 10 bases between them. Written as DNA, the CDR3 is TGTGCCAGCTCACCAAACGGACTAACGAACACCGGGGAGCTGTTTTTT. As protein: CASSPNGLTNTGELFF.

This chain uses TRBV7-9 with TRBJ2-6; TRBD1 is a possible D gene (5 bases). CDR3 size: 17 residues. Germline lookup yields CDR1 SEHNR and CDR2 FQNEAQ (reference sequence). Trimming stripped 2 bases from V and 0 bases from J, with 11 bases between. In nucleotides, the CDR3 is TGTGCCAGCAGCTTATGGGGCCTGGCCTCTGGGGCCAACGTCCTGACTTTC. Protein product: CASSLWGLASGANVLTF.

This chain's CDR3 is CASSRRSRNTIYF. CDR3 bases: TGTGCCAGTAGCCGTCGGAGCCGAAACACCATATATTTT. J is TRBJ1-3 and V is TRBV19, with D hard to call. Trimming left V 6 bases short and J 5 bases short, with 11 bases between. Germline CDR1 reads LNHDA; CDR2 reads SQIVND (reference sequence). The length of the CDR3 is 13 residues.

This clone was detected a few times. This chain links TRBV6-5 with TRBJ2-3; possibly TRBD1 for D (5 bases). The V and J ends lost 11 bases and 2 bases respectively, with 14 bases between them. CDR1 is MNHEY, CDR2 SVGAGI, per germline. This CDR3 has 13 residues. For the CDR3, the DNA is TGTGCCCTAAATCTAGGGGACACAGATACGCAGTATTTT. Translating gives CALNLGDTDTQYF.

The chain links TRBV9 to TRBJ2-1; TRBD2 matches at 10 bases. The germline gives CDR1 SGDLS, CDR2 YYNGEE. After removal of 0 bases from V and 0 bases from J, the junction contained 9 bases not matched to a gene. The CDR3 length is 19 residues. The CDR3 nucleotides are TGTGCCAGCAGCGTAGGAGGGACTAGCGCCCGGAGCTCCTACAATGAGCAGTTCTTC. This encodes CASSVGGTSARSSYNEQFF. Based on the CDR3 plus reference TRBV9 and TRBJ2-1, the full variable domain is DSGVTQTPKHLITATGQRVTLRCSPRSGDLSVYWYQQSLDQGLQFLIQYYNGEERAKGNILERFSAQQFPDLHSELNLSSLELGDSALYFCASSVGGTSARSSYNEQFFGPGTRLTVL.

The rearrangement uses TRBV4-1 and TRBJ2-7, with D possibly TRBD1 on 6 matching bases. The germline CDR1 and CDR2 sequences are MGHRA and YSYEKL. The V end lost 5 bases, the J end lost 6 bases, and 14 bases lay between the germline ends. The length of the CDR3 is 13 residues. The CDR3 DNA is TGCGCCAGCAGCTACCCCGGCAGGGGCGAGCAGTACTTC. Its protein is CASSYPGRGEQYF.

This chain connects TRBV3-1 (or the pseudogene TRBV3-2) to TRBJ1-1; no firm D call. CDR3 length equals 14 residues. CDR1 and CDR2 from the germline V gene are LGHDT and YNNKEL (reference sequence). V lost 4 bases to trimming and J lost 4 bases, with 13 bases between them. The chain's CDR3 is CASSRRRDFTEAFF. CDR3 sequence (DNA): TGTGCCAGCAGCCGCCGTCGGGATTTCACTGAAGCTTTCTTT.

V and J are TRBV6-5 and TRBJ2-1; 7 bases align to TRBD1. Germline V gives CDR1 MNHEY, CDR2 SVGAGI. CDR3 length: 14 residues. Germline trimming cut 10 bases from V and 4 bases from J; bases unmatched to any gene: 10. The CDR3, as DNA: TGTGCCACCTCACCGGACAGGCATTACAATGAGCAGTTCTTC. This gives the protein CATSPDRHYNEQFF.